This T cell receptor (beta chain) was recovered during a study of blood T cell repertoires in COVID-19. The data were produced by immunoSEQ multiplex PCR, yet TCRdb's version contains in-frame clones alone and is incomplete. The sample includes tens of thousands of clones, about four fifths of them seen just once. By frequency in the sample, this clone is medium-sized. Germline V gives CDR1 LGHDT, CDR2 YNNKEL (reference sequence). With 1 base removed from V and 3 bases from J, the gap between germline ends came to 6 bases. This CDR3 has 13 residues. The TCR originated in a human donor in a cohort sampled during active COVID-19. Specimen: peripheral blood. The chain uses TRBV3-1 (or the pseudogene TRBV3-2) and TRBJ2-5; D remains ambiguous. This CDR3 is CASSQVRKETQYF. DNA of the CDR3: TGTGCCAGCAGCCAAGTTCGTAAAGAGACCCAGTACTTC.